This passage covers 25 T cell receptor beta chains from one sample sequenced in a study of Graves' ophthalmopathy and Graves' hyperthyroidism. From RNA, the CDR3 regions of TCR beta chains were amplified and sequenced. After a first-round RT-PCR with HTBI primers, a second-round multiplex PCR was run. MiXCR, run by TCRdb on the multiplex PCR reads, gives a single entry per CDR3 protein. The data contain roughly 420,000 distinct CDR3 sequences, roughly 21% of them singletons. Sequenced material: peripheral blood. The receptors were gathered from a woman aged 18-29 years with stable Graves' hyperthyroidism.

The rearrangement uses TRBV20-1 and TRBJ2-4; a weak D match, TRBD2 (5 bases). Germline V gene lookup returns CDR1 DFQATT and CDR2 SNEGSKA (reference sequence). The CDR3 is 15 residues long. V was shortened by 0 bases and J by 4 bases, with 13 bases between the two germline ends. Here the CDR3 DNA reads TGCAGTGCTAGAGATCGAGCGGCCTCGAAAAACATTCAGTACTTC. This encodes CSARDRAASKNIQYF.

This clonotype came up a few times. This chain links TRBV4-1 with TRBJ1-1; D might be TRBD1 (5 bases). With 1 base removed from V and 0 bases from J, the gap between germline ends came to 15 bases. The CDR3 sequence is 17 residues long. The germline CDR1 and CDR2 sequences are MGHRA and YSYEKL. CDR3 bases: TGCGCCAGCAGCCAAGTGGGGGGGATGAGCATGAACACTGAAGCTTTCTTT. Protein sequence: CASSQVGGMSMNTEAFF.

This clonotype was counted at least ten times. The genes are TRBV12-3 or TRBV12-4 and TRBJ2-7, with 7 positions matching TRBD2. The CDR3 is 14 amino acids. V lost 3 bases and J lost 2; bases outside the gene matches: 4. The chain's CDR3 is CASSFSSGAYEQYF. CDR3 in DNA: TGTGCCAGCAGTTTCTCTAGCGGAGCCTACGAGCAGTACTTC.

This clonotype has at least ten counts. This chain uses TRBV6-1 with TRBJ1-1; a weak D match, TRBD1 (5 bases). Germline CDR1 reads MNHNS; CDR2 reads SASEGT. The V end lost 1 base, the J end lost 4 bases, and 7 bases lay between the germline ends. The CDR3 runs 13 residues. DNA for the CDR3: TGTGCCAGCAGTGAAGGGGGGATCACTGAAGCTTTCTTT. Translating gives CASSEGGITEAFF.

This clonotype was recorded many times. CDR3 DNA: TGTGCCAGCAGCCGCCCGACTAGCGGGCGTTACGAGCAGTACTTC. Translating gives CASSRPTSGRYEQYF. This chain links TRBV3-1 with TRBJ2-7, with 10 bases matching TRBD2. V was pared by 4 bases and J by 4 bases, with 7 bases of the junction left unmatched. The CDR3 is made up of 15 amino acids. The germline V gene has CDR1 LGHDT and CDR2 YNNKEL (reference sequence).

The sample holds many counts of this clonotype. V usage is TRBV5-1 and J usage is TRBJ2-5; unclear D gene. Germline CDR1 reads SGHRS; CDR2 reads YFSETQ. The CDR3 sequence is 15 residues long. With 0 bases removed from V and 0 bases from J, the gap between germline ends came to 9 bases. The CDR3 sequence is CASSLGLLYQETQYF. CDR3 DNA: TGCGCCAGCAGCTTGGGGCTTTTGTACCAAGAGACCCAGTACTTC.

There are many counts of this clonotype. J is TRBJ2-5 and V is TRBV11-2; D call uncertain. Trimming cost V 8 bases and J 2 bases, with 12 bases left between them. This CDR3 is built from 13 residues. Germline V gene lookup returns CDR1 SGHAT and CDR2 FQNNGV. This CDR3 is CASAGLDQETQYF. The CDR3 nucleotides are TGTGCCAGCGCTGGTCTAGATCAAGAGACCCAGTACTTC.

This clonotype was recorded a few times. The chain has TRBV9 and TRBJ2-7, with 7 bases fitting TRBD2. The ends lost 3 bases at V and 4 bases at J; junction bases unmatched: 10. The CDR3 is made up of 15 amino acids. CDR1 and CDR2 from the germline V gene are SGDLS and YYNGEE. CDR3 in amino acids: CASSAAPGGRYEQYF. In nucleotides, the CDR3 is TGTGCCAGCAGCGCCGCCCCGGGGGGACGGTACGAGCAGTACTTC. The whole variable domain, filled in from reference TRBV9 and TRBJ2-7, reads DSGVTQTPKHLITATGQRVTLRCSPRSGDLSVYWYQQSLDQGLQFLIQYYNGEERAKGNILERFSAQQFPDLHSELNLSSLELGDSALYFCASSAAPGGRYEQYFGPGTRLTVT.

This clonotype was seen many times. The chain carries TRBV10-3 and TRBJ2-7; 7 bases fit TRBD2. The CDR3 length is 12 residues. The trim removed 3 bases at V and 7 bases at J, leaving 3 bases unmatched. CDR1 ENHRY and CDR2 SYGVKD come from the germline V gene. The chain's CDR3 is CAISDTGGEQYF. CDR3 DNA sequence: TGTGCCATCAGTGACACGGGGGGAGAGCAGTACTTC.

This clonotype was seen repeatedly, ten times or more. The CDR3 region is CASSLSFGTLSPFF. In DNA form, the CDR3 reads TGTGCCAGCAGTTTAAGCTTCGGGACCCTAAGTCCTTTCTTT. The chain employs TRBV12-3 or TRBV12-4 and TRBJ1-1; maybe TRBD1 (5 bases). CDR3 length: 14 residues. V lost 2 bases to trimming and J lost 12 bases, with 19 bases between them.

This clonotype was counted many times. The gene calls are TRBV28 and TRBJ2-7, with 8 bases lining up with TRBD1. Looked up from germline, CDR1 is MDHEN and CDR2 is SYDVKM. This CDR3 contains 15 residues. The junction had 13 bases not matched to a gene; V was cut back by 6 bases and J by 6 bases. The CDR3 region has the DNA TGTGCCAGCAGGCTGCCAGGGGACAGGTCTGCCGAGCAGTACTTC. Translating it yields CASRLPGDRSAEQYF.

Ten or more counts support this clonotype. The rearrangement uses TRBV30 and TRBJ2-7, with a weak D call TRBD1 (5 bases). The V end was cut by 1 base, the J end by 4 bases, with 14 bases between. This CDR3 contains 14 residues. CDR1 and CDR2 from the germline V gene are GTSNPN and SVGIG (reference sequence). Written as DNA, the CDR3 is TGTGCCTGGAGTGGACAGCCTTACCTTTACGAGCAGTACTTC. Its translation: CAWSGQPYLYEQYF. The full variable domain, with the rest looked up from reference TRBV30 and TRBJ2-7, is SQTIHQWPATLVQPVGSPLSLECTVEGTSNPNLYWYRQAAGRGLQLLFYSVGIGQISSEVPQNLSASRPQDRQFILSSKKLLLSDSGFYLCAWSGQPYLYEQYFGPGTRLTVT.

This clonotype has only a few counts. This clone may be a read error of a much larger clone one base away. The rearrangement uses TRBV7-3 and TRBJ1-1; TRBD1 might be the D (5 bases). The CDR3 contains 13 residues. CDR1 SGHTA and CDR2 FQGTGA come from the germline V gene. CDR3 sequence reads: CASSSQAGTEACF. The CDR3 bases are TGTGCCAGCAGCTCACAGGCTGGGACTGAAGCTTGCTTT.

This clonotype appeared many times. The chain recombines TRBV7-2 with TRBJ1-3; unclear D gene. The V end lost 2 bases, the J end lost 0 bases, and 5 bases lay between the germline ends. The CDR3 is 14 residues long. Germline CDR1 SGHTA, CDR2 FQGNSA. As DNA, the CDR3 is TGTGCCAGCAGCTTATTGTTCTCTGGAAACACCATATATTTT. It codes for CASSLLFSGNTIYF.

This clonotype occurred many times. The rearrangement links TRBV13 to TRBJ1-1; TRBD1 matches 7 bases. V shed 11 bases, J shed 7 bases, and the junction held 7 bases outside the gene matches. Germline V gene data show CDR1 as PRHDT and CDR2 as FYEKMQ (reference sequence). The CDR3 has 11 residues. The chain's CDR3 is CARRDSDEAFF. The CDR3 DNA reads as TGTGCCCGGCGGGACAGCGATGAAGCTTTCTTT.

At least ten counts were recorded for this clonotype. CDR3 nucleotide sequence: TGTGCCACCAGCGACAGGAATCAGCCCCAGCATTTT. Encoded protein: CATSDRNQPQHF. The chain joins TRBV24-1 to TRBJ1-5; maybe TRBD1 (6 bases). The CDR3 totals 12 residues. The V end was cut by 7 bases, the J end by 4 bases, with 7 bases between. The V gene's germline CDR1 is KGHDR and CDR2 SFDVKD.

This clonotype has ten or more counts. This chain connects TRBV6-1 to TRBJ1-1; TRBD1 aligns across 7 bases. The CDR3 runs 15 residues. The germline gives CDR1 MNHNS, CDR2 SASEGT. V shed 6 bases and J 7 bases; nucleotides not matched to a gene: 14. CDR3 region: CASRRTGVRRIEAFF. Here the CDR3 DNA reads TGTGCCAGCAGGCGGACAGGAGTTCGCCGTATTGAAGCTTTCTTT.

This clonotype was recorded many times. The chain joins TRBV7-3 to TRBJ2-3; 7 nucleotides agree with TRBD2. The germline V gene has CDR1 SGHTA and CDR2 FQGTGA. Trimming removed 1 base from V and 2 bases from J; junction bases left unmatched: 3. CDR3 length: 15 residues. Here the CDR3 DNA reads TGTGCCAGCAGCTTAATCGCGGGAGTCACAGATACGCAGTATTTT. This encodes CASSLIAGVTDTQYF.

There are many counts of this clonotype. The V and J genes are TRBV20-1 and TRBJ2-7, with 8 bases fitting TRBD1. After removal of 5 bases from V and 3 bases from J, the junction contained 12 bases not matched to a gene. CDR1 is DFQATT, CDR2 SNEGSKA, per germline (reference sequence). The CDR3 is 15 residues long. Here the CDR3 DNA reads TGCAGTGCTCACCCCCGGACAGGGCTGTACTACGAGCAGTACTTC. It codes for CSAHPRTGLYYEQYF.

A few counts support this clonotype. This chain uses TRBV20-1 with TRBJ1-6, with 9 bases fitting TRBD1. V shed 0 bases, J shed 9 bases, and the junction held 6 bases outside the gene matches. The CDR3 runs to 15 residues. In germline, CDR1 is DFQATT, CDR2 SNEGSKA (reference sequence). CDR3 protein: CSAREWDRDSSPLHF. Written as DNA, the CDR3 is TGCAGTGCTAGAGAGTGGGACAGGGATAGTTCACCCCTCCACTTT.

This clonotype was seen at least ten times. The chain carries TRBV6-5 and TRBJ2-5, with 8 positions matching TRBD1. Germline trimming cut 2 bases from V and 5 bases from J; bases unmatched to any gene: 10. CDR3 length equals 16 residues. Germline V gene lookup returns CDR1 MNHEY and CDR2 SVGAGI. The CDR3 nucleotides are TGTGCCAGCAGTTACCTGACAGGGGCCCTCGGGGAGACCCAGTACTTC. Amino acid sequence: CASSYLTGALGETQYF.

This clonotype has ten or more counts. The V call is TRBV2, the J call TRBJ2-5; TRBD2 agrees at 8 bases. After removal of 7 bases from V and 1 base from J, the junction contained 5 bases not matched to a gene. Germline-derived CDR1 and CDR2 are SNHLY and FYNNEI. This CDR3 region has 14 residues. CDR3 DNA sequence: TGTGCCAGCAATCGCGGGGGGATCCAAGAGACCCAGTACTTC. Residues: CASNRGGIQETQYF.

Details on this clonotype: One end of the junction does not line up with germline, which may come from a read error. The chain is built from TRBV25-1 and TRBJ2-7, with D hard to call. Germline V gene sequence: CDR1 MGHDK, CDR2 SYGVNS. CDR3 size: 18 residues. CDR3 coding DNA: TGTGCCAGCAGTGAACGAACCGCTTTGGCGGCGAGCTCCTACGATCAGTACTTC. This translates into CASSERTALAASSYDQYF.

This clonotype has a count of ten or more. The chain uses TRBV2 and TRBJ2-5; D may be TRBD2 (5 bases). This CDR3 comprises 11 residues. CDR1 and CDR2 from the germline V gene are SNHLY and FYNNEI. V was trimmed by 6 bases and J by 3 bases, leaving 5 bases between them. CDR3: CASRLEETQYF. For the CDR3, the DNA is TGTGCCAGCAGACTAGAAGAGACCCAGTACTTC.

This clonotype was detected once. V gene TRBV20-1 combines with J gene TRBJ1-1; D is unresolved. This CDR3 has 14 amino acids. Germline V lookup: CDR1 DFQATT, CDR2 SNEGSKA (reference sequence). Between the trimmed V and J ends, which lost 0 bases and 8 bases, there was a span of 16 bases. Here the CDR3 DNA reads TGCAGTGCTAGAGATTTTCGTAACTCCGAAGAAGCTTTCTTT. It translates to CSARDFRNSEEAFF.